This T cell receptor (beta chain) appears in the sequencing data of a study of vaccination and CD4 T cells after COVID-19. Study background: Recovered-phase convalescent patients showed SARS-CoV-2 positivity by nasal swab PCR; fewer than ten were mild, one severe. Convalescent participants consisted of six males and four females, two being Hispanic.

The Oncomine TCR Beta short-read assay generated sequence data from the DNA of cultured CD4+ T cells. TCRdb re-called the PCR reads through MiXCR, storing one row per CDR3 protein. The table records about 12,000 distinct CDR3 sequences, almost 65% of them present only once. On this clonotype itself: Its antigen is undetermined.

The treatment denotes: approximately 10-day PBMC culture with coronavirus spike peptide pools or control peptides (ViraFEST assay). After removal of 4 bases from V and 1 base from J, the junction contained 4 bases not matched to a gene. The CDR3 spans 16 residues. Germline V gives CDR1 KGHDR, CDR2 SFDVKD. The chain joins TRBV24-1 to TRBJ2-5; 11 bases agree with TRBD1. Input material: CD4+ T cells from blood, cultured in vitro. The TCR was taken from a human donor who had recovered from COVID-19. The CDR3 loop is CATSDGGTGGQETQYF. In DNA form, the CDR3 reads TGTGCCACCAGTGACGGCGGGACAGGGGGCCAAGAGACCCAGTACTTC.